The following is a T cell receptor beta chain sequence with its context. The method was immunoSEQ multiplex PCR; TCRdb's version includes in-frame clones alone and lacks a portion of them. The sample shows about 25,000 clones, 92% of them seen only once. This sample was taken from a study of T cells in localized non-small cell lung cancer. This CDR3 region has 15 residues. CDR1 and CDR2 from the germline V gene are SNHLY and FYNNEI. With 3 bases removed from V and 6 bases from J, the gap between germline ends came to 14 bases. The rearrangement joins TRBV2 to TRBJ1-4; D is unresolved. The sequence came from a woman aged 35 to 69 with stage I lung adenocarcinoma. The source material was peripheral blood, sampled before any cancer treatment. CDR3 bases: TGTGCCAGCAGTGACTCCTCGGCGCCCCATGAAAAACTGTTTTTT. As protein: CASSDSSAPHEKLFF.